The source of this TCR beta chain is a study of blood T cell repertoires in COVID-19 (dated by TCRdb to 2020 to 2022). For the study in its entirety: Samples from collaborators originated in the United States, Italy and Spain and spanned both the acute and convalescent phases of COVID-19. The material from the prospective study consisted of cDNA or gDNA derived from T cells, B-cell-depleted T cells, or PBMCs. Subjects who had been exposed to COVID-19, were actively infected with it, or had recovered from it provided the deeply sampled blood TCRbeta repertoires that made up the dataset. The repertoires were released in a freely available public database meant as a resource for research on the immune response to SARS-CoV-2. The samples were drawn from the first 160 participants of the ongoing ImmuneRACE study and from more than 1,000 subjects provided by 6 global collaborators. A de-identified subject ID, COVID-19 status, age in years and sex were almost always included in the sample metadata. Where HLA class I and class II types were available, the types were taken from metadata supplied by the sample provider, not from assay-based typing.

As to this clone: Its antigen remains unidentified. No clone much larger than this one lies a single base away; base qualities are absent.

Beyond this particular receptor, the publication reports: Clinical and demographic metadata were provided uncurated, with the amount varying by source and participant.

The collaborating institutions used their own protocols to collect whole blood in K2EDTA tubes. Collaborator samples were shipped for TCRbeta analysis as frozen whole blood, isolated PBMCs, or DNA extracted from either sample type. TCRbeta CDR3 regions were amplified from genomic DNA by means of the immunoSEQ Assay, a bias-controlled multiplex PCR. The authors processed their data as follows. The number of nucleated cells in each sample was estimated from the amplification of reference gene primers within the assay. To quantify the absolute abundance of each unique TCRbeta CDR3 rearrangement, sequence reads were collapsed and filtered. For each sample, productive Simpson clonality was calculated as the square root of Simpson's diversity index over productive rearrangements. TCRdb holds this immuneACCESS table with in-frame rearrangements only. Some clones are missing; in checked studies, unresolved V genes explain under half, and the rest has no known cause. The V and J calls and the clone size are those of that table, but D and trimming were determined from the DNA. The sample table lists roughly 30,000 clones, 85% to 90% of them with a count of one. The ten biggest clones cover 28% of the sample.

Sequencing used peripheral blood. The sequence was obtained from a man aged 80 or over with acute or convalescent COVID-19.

The sequence in DNA is TGTGCCAGCAGCTTAGAACAGGGGTCCACTGAAGCTTTCTTT. Its translation is CASSLEQGSTEAFF. In this chain, TRBV7-6 is recombined with TRBJ1-1, with 7 central nucleotides matching TRBD1. Measured from the cysteine to the phenylalanine, the CDR3 is 14 residues long. Only the CDR3 DNA stays, 42 bases, in frame from base 1. V has 1 base trimmed and J has 4 bases trimmed; junction bases matching no gene number 3. Per the germline V gene, SGHVS is the CDR1 and FNYEAQ is the CDR2.